These 9 T cell receptor beta chains were all obtained from the same sample, sequenced in a study of shared clonotypes between healthy human individuals (dated by TCRdb to about 2020). Library generation was performed with the immunoSEQ multiplex PCR assay. TCRdb mirrors the immuneACCESS table, restricted to in-frame sequences. Some clones are absent from its copies; in checked studies, under half trace to an unresolved V gene, and the reason for the others is unknown. This sample comprises about 2.4 million clones, roughly 92% of them detected only once. The top ten clones comprise roughly 0.15% of the sample. Sequenced input: naive CD4+ T cells sorted from blood. The sample's cell subset or site label, decoded: CD45RA+ positively selected. Receptors were obtained from a man in his late teens or twenties in good health.

The chain links TRBV12-5 to TRBJ1-1, with unresolved D. The V gene's germline CDR1 is LGHNT and CDR2 FRNRAP. The CDR3 spans 11 residues. V was clipped by 7 bases and J by 8 bases, with 11 bases between them. The CDR3 DNA reads TGTGCTAGTGCCCAGGAGAGGGAAGCTTTCTTT. Translation: CASAQEREAFF.

This sequence joins TRBV19 and TRBJ2-5; the D is unclear. Trimming pared 1 base from V and 5 bases from J, leaving 11 bases between. The CDR3 runs 14 residues. Germline V gene lookup returns CDR1 LNHDA and CDR2 SQIVND (reference sequence). The CDR3 region is CASSIVGPYETQYF. The CDR3 nucleotides are TGTGCCAGTAGTATAGTTGGACCCTACGAGACCCAGTACTTC.

The chain links TRBV18 to TRBJ2-5, with D tentatively TRBD2 (6 bases). The DNA end lines up better with TRBJ2-7; the J call may be wrong. Germline V gene lookup returns CDR1 KGHSH and CDR2 LQKENI. The CDR3 extends over 16 amino acids. In nucleotides, the CDR3 is TGTGCCAGCTCACCACCGCTAGCGACCAACTCCTACGAGCAGTACTTC. It yields the protein CASSPPLATNSYEQYF.

The rearrangement links TRBV10-3 to TRBJ2-1; 8 bases match TRBD2. V shed 2 bases, J shed 3 bases, and the junction held 9 bases outside the gene matches. From germline, CDR1 is ENHRY and CDR2 SYGVKD. This CDR3 is 17 amino acids long. CDR3 nucleotides: TGTGCCATCAGTGAGAGCGGGGGCGCAGGCTTCTACAATGAGCAGTTCTTC. Translation: CAISESGGAGFYNEQFF.

The genes are TRBV27 and TRBJ1-1; D remains unclear. This CDR3 region has 13 residues. Germline V CDR1 and CDR2: MNHEY, SMNVEV (reference sequence). The V end was cut by 4 bases, the J end by 1 base, with 7 bases between. The CDR3: CASSSAGNTEAFF. CDR3 in DNA: TGTGCCAGCAGTTCGGCGGGGAACACTGAAGCTTTCTTT.

The rearrangement uses TRBV30 and TRBJ1-4, with D unclear. V lost 1 base and J 0 bases, leaving 6 bases between the germline ends. The CDR3 length is 14 residues. CDR1 GTSNPN and CDR2 SVGIG come from the germline V gene (reference sequence). CDR3: CAWSGVATNEKLFF. DNA of the CDR3: TGTGCCTGGAGTGGGGTCGCAACTAATGAAAAACTGTTTTTT.

V and J are TRBV6-1 and TRBJ2-7, with D uncertain. The CDR3 extends over 15 amino acids. Germline CDR1 and CDR2: MNHNS and SASEGT. V dropped 4 bases and J dropped 6 bases, with 19 bases sitting between them. CDR3 nucleotides: TGTGCCAGCAGTGGTCGTCCCGGATCCTCCGGCGAGCAGTACTTC. Residues: CASSGRPGSSGEQYF.

The rearrangement joins TRBV2 to TRBJ2-5; no clear D. Germline lookup yields CDR1 SNHLY and CDR2 FYNNEI. The CDR3 length is 12 residues. V lost 6 bases and J 9 bases, leaving 14 bases between the germline ends. The CDR3 coding sequence is TGTGCCAGCAGGATGTTAGACTCCCCCCAGTACTTC. Amino acids: CASRMLDSPQYF.

The rearrangement joins TRBV5-1 to TRBJ1-2; maybe TRBD1 (6 bases). Trimming removed 5 bases at V and 4 bases at J, with 12 bases between. The CDR3 is made up of 13 amino acids. Germline V CDR1 and CDR2: SGHRS, YFSETQ. The DNA of the CDR3 is TGCGCCAGCAGTCAGGGAGGGGGCTATGGCTACACCTTC. Translation: CASSQGGGYGYTF.